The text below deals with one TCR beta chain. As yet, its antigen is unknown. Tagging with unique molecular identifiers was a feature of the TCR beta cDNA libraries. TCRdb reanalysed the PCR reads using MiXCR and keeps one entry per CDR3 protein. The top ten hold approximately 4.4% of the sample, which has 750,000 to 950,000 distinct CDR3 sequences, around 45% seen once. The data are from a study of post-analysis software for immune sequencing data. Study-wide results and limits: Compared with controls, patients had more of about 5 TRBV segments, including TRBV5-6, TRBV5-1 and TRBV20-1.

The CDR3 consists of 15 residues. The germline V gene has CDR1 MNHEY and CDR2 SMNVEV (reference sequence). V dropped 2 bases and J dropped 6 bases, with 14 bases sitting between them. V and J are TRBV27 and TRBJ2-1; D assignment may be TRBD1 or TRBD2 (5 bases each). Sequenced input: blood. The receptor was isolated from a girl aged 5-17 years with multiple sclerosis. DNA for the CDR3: TGTGCCAGCAGTTTAATCGGGACGGGGCGCAATGAGCAGTTCTTC. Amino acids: CASSLIGTGRNEQFF.